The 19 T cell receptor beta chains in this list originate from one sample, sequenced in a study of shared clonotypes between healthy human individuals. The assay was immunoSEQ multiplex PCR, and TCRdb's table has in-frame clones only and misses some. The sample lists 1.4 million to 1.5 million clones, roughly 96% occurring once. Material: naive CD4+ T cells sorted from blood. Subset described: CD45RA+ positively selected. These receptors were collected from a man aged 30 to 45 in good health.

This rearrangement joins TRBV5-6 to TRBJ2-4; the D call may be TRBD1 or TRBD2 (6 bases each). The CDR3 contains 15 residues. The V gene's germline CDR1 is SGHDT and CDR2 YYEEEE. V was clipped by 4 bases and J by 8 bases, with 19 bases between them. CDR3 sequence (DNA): TGTGCCAGCAGCGTCTACGTGGGGGGCACGGACATTCAGTACTTC. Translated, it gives CASSVYVGGTDIQYF.

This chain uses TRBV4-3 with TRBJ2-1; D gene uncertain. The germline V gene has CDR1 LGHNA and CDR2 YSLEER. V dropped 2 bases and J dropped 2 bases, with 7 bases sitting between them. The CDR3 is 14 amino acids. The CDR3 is CASSQRVAYNEQFF. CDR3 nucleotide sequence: TGCGCCAGCAGCCAAAGGGTAGCCTACAATGAGCAGTTCTTC.

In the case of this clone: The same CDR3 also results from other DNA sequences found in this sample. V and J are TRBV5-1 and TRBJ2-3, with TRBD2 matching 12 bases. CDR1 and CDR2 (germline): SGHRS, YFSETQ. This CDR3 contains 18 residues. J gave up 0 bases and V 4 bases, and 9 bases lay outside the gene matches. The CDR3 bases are TGCGCCAGCAGCCTCTCCCTAGCGGGAGGGCCTAGCACAGATACGCAGTATTTT. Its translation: CASSLSLAGGPSTDTQYF. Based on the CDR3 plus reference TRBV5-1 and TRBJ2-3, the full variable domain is KAGVTQTPRYLIKTRGQQVTLSCSPISGHRSVSWYQQTPGQGLQFLFEYFSETQRNKGNFPGRFSGRQFSNSRSEMNVSTLELGDSALYLCASSLSLAGGPSTDTQYFGPGTRLTVL.

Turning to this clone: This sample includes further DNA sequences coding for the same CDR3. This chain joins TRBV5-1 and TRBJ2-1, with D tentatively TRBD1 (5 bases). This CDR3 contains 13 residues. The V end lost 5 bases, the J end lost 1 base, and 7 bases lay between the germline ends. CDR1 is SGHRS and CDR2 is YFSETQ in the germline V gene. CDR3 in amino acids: CASSQGSYNEQFF. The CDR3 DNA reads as TGCGCCAGCAGTCAGGGTTCCTACAATGAGCAGTTCTTC.

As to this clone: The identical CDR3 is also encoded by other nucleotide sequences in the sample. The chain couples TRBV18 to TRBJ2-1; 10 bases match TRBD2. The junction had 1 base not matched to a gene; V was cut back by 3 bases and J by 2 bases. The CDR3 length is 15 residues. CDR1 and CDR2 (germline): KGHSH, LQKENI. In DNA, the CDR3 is TGTGCCAGCTCACCTGGACTAGCGGCCTACAATGAGCAGTTCTTC. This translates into CASSPGLAAYNEQFF.

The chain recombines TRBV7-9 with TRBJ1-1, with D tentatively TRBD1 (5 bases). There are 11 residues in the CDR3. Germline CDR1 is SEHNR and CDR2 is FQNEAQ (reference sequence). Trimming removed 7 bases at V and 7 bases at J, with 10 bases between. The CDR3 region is CASTQGYEAFF. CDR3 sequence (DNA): TGTGCCAGCACCCAGGGTTATGAAGCTTTCTTT.

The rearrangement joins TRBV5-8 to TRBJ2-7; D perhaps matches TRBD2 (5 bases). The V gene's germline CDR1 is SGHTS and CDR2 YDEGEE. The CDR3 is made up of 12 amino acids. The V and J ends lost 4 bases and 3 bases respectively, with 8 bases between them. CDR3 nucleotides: TGTGCCAGCAGCCACCGGGGCTACGAGCAGTACTTC. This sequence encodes CASSHRGYEQYF.

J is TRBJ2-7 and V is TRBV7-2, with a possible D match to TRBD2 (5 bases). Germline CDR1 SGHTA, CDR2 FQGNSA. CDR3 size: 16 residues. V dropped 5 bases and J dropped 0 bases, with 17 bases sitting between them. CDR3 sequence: CASSPHARGSSYEQYF. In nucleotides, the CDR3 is TGTGCCAGCAGCCCTCACGCCCGGGGTAGCTCCTACGAGCAGTACTTC.

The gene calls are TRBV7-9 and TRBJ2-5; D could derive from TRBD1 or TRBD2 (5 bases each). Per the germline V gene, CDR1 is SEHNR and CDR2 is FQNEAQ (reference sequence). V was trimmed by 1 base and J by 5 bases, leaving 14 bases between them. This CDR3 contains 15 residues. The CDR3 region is CASSLVGLAGETQYF. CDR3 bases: TGTGCCAGCAGCTTAGTCGGGCTAGCAGGGGAGACCCAGTACTTC.

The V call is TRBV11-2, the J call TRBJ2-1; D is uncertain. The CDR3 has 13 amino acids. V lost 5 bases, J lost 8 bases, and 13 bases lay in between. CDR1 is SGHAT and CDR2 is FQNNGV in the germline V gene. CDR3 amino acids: CASSINVLDEQFF. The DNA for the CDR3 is TGTGCCAGCAGCATAAATGTTCTGGATGAGCAGTTCTTC.

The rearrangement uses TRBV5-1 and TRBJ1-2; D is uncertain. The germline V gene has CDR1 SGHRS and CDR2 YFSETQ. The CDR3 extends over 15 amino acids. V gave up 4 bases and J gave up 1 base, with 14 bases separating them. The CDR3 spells CASSLDGKNNYGYTF. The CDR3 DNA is TGCGCCAGCAGCCTCGACGGGAAGAATAACTATGGCTACACCTTC. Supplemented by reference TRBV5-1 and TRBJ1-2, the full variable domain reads KAGVTQTPRYLIKTRGQQVTLSCSPISGHRSVSWYQQTPGQGLQFLFEYFSETQRNKGNFPGRFSGRQFSNSRSEMNVSTLELGDSALYLCASSLDGKNNYGYTFGSGTRLTVV.

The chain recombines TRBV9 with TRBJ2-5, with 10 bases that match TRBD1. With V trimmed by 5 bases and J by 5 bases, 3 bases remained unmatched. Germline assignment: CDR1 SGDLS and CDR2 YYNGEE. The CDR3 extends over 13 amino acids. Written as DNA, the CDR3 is TGTGCCAGCAGTTTGGACAGGGGGGAGACCCAGTACTTC. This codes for CASSLDRGETQYF.

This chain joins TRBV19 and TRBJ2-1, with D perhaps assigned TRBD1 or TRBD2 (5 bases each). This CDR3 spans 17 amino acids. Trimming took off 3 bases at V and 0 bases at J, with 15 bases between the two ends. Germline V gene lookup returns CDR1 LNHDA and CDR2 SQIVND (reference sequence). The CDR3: CASSIDGALNSYNEQFF. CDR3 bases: TGTGCCAGTAGTATTGACGGGGCCCTAAACTCCTACAATGAGCAGTTCTTC.

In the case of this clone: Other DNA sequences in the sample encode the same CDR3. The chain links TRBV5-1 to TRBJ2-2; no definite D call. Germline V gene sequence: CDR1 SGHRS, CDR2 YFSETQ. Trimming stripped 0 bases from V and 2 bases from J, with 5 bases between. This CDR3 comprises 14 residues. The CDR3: CASSLDANTGELFF. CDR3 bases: TGCGCCAGCAGCTTGGATGCCAACACCGGGGAGCTGTTTTTT.

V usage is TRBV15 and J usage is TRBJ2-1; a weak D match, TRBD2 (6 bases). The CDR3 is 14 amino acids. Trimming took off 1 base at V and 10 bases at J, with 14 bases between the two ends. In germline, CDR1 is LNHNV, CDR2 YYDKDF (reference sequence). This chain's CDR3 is CATSRAREMAEQFF. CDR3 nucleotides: TGTGCCACCAGCAGAGCCCGGGAGATGGCGGAGCAGTTCTTC.

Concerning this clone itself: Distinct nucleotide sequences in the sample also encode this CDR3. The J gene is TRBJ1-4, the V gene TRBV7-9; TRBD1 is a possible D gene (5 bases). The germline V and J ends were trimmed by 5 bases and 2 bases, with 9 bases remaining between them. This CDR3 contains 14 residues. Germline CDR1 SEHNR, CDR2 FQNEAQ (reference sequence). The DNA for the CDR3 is TGTGCCAGCAGCCTCCGACAGACTAATGAAAAACTGTTTTTT. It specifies CASSLRQTNEKLFF.

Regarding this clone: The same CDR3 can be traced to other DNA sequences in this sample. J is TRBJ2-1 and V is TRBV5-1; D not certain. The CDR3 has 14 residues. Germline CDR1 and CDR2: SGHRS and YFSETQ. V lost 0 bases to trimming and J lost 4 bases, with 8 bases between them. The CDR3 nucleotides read TGCGCCAGCAGCTTGGAAGGTGGTTACAATGAGCAGTTCTTC. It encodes CASSLEGGYNEQFF.

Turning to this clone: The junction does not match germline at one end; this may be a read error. CDR3 residues: CASSLRLAGGSGAGELFF. CDR3 nucleotides: TGTGCTAGCAGCCTCCGACTAGCGGGAGGGTCGGGTGCCGGGGAGCTGTTTTTT. The V call is TRBV7-7, the J call TRBJ2-2, with 14 bases fitting TRBD2. The CDR3 is 18 amino acids. The V gene's germline CDR1 is SSHAT and CDR2 FNYEAQ (reference sequence).

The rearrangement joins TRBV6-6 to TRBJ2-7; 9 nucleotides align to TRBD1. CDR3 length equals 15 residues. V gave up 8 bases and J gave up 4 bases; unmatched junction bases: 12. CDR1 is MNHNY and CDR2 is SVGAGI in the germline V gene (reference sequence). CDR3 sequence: CASCCFGQGLYEQYF. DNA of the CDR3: TGTGCCAGCTGCTGCTTCGGACAGGGGCTGTACGAGCAGTACTTC.